Here is one T cell receptor beta chain with its context. The target antigen is unknown. Trimming stripped 6 bases from V and 4 bases from J, with 6 bases between. CDR1 and CDR2 from the germline V gene are SNHLY and FYNNEI. The CDR3 totals 11 residues. The record originates from a study of post-analysis software for immune sequencing data. Across the study: Included among the disease courses, which were recorded for the cohort, were relapsing-remitting, secondary progressive and progressive-relapsing multiple sclerosis. Study findings and constraints: When the samples were clustered directly with F measure, those that had been prepared in the same batch showed strong co-clustering. Patients had higher frequencies than controls of five or six TRBV segments, including TRBV5-6, TRBV5-1 and TRBV20-1. Diversity measured as normalized Chao1 was significantly lower in multiple sclerosis patients than in controls.

Unique molecular identifiers tagged the TCR beta cDNA libraries. There were about 1 to 10 million T cells, and around 500,000 cDNA molecules came from them. A single record per CDR3 protein comes from TCRdb applying MiXCR to the PCR reads. The sample shows hundreds of thousands of distinct CDR3 sequences, roughly two fifths of them seen only once. This TCR was sampled from a girl aged 5 to 17 with multiple sclerosis. The chain employs TRBV2 and TRBJ1-2, with no clear D. The sample was blood. The CDR3 DNA reads as TGTGCCAGCAGAGAGTTCTATGGCTACACCTTC. Translated: CASREFYGYTF.